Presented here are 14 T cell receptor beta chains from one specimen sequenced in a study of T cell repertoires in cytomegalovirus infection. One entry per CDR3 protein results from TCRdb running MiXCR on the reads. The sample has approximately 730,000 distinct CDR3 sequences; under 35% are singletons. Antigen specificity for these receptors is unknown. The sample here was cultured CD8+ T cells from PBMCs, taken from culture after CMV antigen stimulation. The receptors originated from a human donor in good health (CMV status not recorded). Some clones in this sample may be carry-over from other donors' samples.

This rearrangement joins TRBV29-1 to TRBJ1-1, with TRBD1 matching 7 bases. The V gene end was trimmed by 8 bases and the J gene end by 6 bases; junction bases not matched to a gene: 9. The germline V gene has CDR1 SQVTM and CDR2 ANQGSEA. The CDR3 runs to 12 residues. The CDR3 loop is CSYRGGTAEAFF. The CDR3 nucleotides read TGCAGCTATCGAGGGGGGACAGCTGAAGCTTTCTTT.

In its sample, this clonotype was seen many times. The chain's CDR3 is CASSPHPNNEQFF. The CDR3 DNA is TGTGCCAGCAGCCCACATCCAAACAATGAGCAGTTCTTC. The J gene is TRBJ2-1, the V gene TRBV7-2; no clear D. The CDR3 length is 13 residues. V dropped 5 bases and J dropped 5 bases, with 10 bases sitting between them. The germline V gene has CDR1 SGHTA and CDR2 FQGNSA.

CDR3 nucleotides: TGTGCCAGCAGCTCCAGGGACTACGAGCAGTACGTC. This translates into CASSSRDYEQYV. The chain links TRBV6-6 to TRBJ2-7; perhaps TRBD1 as D (5 bases). This CDR3 is 12 amino acids long. Deletions cut 6 bases from V and 3 bases from J, with 9 bases between. Germline CDR1 and CDR2: MNHNY and SVGAGI (reference sequence).

The CDR3 protein is CASSLNYHTEAFF. CDR3 DNA: TGTGCCAGCAGTCTCAACTATCACACTGAAGCTTTCTTT. J is TRBJ1-1 and V is TRBV27; no clear D gene. The CDR3 contains 13 residues. Trimming removed 5 bases at V and 3 bases at J, with 10 bases between. Germline CDR1 and CDR2: MNHEY and SMNVEV (reference sequence).

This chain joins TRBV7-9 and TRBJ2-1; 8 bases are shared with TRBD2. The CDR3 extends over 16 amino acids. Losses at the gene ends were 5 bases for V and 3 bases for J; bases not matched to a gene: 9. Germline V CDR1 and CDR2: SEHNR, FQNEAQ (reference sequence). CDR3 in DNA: TGTGCCAGCAGCCCCCCGGCCCTAGCGGGCTACAATGAGCAGTTCTTC. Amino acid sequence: CASSPPALAGYNEQFF.

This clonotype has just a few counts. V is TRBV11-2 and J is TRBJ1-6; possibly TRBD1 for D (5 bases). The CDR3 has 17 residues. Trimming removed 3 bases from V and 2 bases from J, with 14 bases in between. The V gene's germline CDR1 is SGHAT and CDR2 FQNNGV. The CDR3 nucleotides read TGTGCCAGCAGCTTCTGGGTTCGGGGCGCCTATAATTCACCCCTCCACTTT. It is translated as CASSFWVRGAYNSPLHF.

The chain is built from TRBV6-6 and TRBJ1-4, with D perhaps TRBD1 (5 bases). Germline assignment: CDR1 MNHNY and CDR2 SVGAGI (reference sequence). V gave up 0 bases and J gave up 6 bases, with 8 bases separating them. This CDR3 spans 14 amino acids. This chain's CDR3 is CASSYSGTHEKLFF. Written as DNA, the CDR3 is TGTGCCAGCAGTTACTCAGGGACCCATGAAAAACTGTTTTTT.

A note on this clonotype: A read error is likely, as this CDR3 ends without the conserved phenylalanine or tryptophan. CDR3 region: CASRRDPEAFY. For the CDR3, the DNA is TGTGCCAGCAGGCGGGACCCTGAAGCTTTCTAT. This chain links TRBV12-3 or TRBV12-4 with TRBJ1-1; possibly TRBD1 for D (5 bases). V lost 6 bases and J lost 6, with 8 bases in between. This CDR3 contains 11 residues.

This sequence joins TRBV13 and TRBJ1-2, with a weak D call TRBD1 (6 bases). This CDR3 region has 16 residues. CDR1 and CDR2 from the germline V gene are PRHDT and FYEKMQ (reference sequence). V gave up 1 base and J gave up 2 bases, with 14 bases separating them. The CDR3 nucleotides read TGTGCCAGCAGCTTAGAGCAGAGGGACAAGAACTATGGCTACACCTTC. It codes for CASSLEQRDKNYGYTF.

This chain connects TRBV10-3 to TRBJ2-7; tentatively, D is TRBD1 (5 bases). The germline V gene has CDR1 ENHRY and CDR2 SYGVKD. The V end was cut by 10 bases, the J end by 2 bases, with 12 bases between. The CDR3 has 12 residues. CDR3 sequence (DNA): TGTGCCACCTCCACAGGAGCCTACGAGCAGTACTTC. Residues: CATSTGAYEQYF.

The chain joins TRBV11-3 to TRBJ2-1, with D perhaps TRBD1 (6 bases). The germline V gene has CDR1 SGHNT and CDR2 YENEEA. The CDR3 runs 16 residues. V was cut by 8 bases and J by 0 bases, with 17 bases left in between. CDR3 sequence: CASQRGSGSSYNEQFF. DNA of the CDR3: TGTGCCAGCCAAAGGGGGTCGGGTTCCTCCTACAATGAGCAGTTCTTC.

The CDR3 loop reads CASSIQGDATQHF. DNA for the CDR3: TGTGCCAGTAGTATTCAGGGTGACGCAACCCAGCATTTT. The chain employs TRBV19 and TRBJ1-5; D is possibly TRBD1 (5 bases). V was trimmed by 3 bases and J by 11 bases, leaving 14 bases between them. The CDR3 runs 13 residues. Germline CDR1 reads LNHDA; CDR2 reads SQIVND (reference sequence).

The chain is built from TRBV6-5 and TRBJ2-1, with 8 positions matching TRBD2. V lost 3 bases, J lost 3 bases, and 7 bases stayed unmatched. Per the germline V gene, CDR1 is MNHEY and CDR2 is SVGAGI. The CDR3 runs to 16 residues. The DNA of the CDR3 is TGTGCCAGCAGTTATTCCCCCGGGGGGGACTACAATGAGCAGTTCTTC. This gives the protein CASSYSPGGDYNEQFF.

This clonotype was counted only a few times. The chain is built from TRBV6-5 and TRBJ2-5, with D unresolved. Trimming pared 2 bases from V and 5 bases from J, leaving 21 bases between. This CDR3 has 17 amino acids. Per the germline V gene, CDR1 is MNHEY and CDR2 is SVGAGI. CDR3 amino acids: CASSYAVGSENRETQYF. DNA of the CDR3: TGTGCCAGCAGTTACGCGGTGGGCAGTGAAAACCGGGAGACCCAGTACTTC.